This entry is about one T cell receptor (beta chain). What it binds is unknown. The sample has other DNA sequences that encode this CDR3 too. Original processing methods: In the immunoSEQ data, sequences were junction-only and lacked quality scores, so filtering differed. Measured with immunoSEQ multiplex PCR; TCRdb has only the in-frame clones, and not every one. V, J and clone size were drawn from that table, and D and trimming were deduced from the DNA. The data contain approximately 2,300,000 clones, less than 95% of them seen just once; the ten biggest clones take up 0.3% to 0.45%. The sample originates from a study of shared clonotypes between healthy human individuals. Overall study: Per donor, CD8 memory used one plate, CD8 naive used two, CD4 memory used three and CD4 naive used three. Findings and limits, study-wide: It was observed that about 5% of naive CD4 clonotypes were shared across a handful of donors. Sampling used blood alone; tissue repertoires probably differ.

CDR3 size: 13 residues. V was pared by 0 bases and J by 2 bases, with 6 bases between. Germline values: CDR1 SGHRS, CDR2 YFSETQ. The sequenced material came from naive CD4+ T cells from PBMCs. Described subset: CD45RA+ positively selected. The sequence was obtained from a man aged 18 to 35 in good health. Some clones in this sample may be carry-over from other donors' samples. The chain is built from TRBV5-1 and TRBJ2-7, with D hard to call. CDR3 protein: CASSLDRAYEQYF. The CDR3 DNA follows: TGCGCCAGCAGCTTGGACCGTGCCTACGAGCAGTACTTC.